This T cell receptor beta chain emerged from a study of blood T cell repertoires in COVID-19. Study background: The origin of the acute and convalescent COVID-19 samples was the United States, Italy and Spain. From T cells, B-cell-depleted T cells, or PBMCs came the material, which was cDNA or gDNA.

Germline CDR1 MNHNS, CDR2 SASEGT. The CDR3 runs 15 residues. V lost 2 bases and J lost 4; bases outside the gene matches: 7. How the authors handled the data: Reference gene primer amplification in the assay estimated nucleated cell counts. TCRdb's copy holds only in-frame clones and misses some; the assay was immunoSEQ multiplex PCR. D and trimming were read from the DNA, whereas the V and J calls and clone size are those reported in that table. Of fewer than 120,000 clones in the sample, roughly 76% were seen once. V is TRBV6-1 and J is TRBJ1-2; 7 nucleotides agree with TRBD1. This TCR was recovered from a woman aged 55-75 years with acute or convalescent COVID-19. Sequencing input: peripheral blood. In nucleotides, the CDR3 is TGTGCCAGCAGTGAAACACCAGGGACAGCCTATGGCTACACCTTC. Translation: CASSETPGTAYGYTF.